These 26 T cell receptor beta chains were sequenced from one sample in a study of cytomegalovirus exposure and HLA in healthy donors. PCR amplification relied on 60 Vbeta primers (plus 13 Jbeta primers). The data were produced by immunoSEQ multiplex PCR, yet TCRdb's version contains in-frame clones alone and is incomplete. Of over 200,000 clones in the sample, roughly 90% were seen once. What was sequenced was PBMCs. The receptors here all came from a woman younger than 35 in good health and CMV-seronegative.

The chain combines TRBV15 with TRBJ1-1; a weak D match, TRBD1 (5 bases). V was clipped by 6 bases and J by 4 bases, with 12 bases between them. This CDR3 has 13 amino acids. Per the germline V gene, CDR1 is LNHNV and CDR2 is YYDKDF (reference sequence). CDR3 residues: CATSGEGSTEAFF. The CDR3, as DNA: TGTGCCACCAGTGGGGAGGGGAGCACTGAAGCTTTCTTT.

This rearrangement joins TRBV4-3 to TRBJ2-1, with 9 nucleotides matching TRBD2. The CDR3 totals 16 residues. J was trimmed by 10 bases and V by 1 base; bases with no gene match: 11. Germline CDR1 is LGHNA and CDR2 is YSLEER. CDR3 sequence (DNA): TGCGCCAGCAGCCAAGGGGGTAGCGGGAGCCGGTGGGAGCAGTTCTTC. Its translation is CASSQGGSGSRWEQFF.

This clone was seen once. This chain links TRBV7-2 with TRBJ2-1, with D maybe TRBD2 (6 bases). This CDR3 has 15 amino acids. Germline V CDR1 and CDR2: SGHTA, FQGNSA. Trimming took 3 bases from V and 2 from J, leaving 11 bases between them. The CDR3 region is CASSFRLGTYNEQFF. Here the CDR3 DNA reads TGTGCCAGCAGCTTCCGACTAGGTACCTACAATGAGCAGTTCTTC.

The gene calls are TRBV29-1 and TRBJ1-2; 8 nucleotides agree with TRBD1. Losses at the gene ends were 4 bases for V and 4 bases for J; bases not matched to a gene: 5. The CDR3 runs 13 residues. CDR1 SQVTM and CDR2 ANQGSEA come from the germline V gene. The CDR3 DNA reads TGCAGCGTTGGGATTACAGGGGGCTATGGCTACACCTTC. Residues: CSVGITGGYGYTF.

The CDR3 DNA reads as TGTGCCAGCAGCTTTACAGGGTTGGGTTCACCCCTCCACTTT. Translated: CASSFTGLGSPLHF. The V gene is TRBV7-2, the J gene TRBJ1-6; tentative D call: TRBD1 (6 bases). Germline CDR1 and CDR2: SGHTA and FQGNSA. Trimming left V 3 bases short and J 9 bases short, with 12 bases between. CDR3 length equals 14 residues.

The V and J genes are TRBV15 and TRBJ2-2; no clear D. The ends were cut back, 6 bases at V and 1 base at J, with 12 bases in the middle. Germline V lookup: CDR1 LNHNV, CDR2 YYDKDF (reference sequence). The CDR3 totals 15 residues. CDR3 loop: CATRTRGWNTGELFF. In DNA, the CDR3 is TGTGCCACCAGGACGCGAGGATGGAACACCGGGGAGCTGTTTTTT.

The V and J genes are TRBV2 and TRBJ2-7; D not resolved. CDR3 length: 12 residues. Germline values: CDR1 SNHLY, CDR2 FYNNEI. Trimming removed 6 bases from V and 3 bases from J, with 9 bases in between. CDR3 loop: CASSILHYEQYF. The DNA for the CDR3 is TGTGCCAGCAGCATTTTACACTACGAGCAGTACTTC. The complete variable domain, with remaining parts taken from reference TRBV2 and TRBJ2-7, reads EPEVTQTPSHQVTQMGQEVILRCVPISNHLYFYWYRQILGQKVEFLVSFYNNEISEKSEIFDDQFSVERPDGSNFTLKIRSTKLEDSAMYFCASSILHYEQYFGPGTRLTVT.

The rearrangement joins TRBV11-2 to TRBJ1-6, with 9 bases identical to TRBD1. The J segment lost 4 bases and the V segment lost 6 bases, leaving 10 bases of the junction unmatched. Looked up from germline, CDR1 is SGHAT and CDR2 is FQNNGV. The length of the CDR3 is 17 residues. The DNA for the CDR3 is TGTGCCAGCAGGCCCCTAACAGGGGGCCATTATAATTCACCCCTCCACTTT. It yields the protein CASRPLTGGHYNSPLHF. Combining the CDR3 with reference TRBV11-2 and TRBJ1-6 gives the whole variable domain EAGVAQSPRYKIIEKRQSVAFWCNPISGHATLYWYQQILGQGPKLLIQFQNNGVVDDSQLPKDRFSAERLKGVDSTLKIQPAKLEDSAVYLCASRPLTGGHYNSPLHFGNGTRLTVT.

The genes are TRBV9 and TRBJ2-2; D possibly corresponds to TRBD2 (6 bases). CDR3 length: 14 amino acids. With 0 bases removed from V and 3 bases from J, the gap between germline ends came to 6 bases. Germline loops: CDR1 SGDLS, CDR2 YYNGEE. CDR3 DNA: TGTGCCAGCAGCGTAGGGGGGGACACCGGGGAGCTGTTTTTT. Residues: CASSVGGDTGELFF. The variable domain in full, completed from reference TRBV9 and TRBJ2-2, reads DSGVTQTPKHLITATGQRVTLRCSPRSGDLSVYWYQQSLDQGLQFLIQYYNGEERAKGNILERFSAQQFPDLHSELNLSSLELGDSALYFCASSVGGDTGELFFGEGSRLTVL.

The V call is TRBV2, the J call TRBJ2-7; possible D gene TRBD1, 5 bases. From germline, CDR1 is SNHLY and CDR2 FYNNEI. V lost 0 bases to trimming and J lost 6 bases, with 9 bases between them. The CDR3 totals 13 residues. The CDR3 DNA follows: TGTGCCAGCAGTGAAGCGGGGCAGGTCGAGCAGTACTTC. Its translation is CASSEAGQVEQYF.

The V gene is TRBV27, the J gene TRBJ1-1, with 8 bases matching TRBD1. Germline trimming cut 5 bases from V and 6 bases from J; bases unmatched to any gene: 11. CDR1 and CDR2 from the germline V gene are MNHEY and SMNVEV (reference sequence). The CDR3 contains 15 residues. The CDR3 DNA reads as TGTGCCAGCAGTCCCTGGGACAGGAGGCTGGCTGAAGCTTTCTTT. Its translation is CASSPWDRRLAEAFF.

The chain has TRBV9 and TRBJ2-2; 10 nucleotides agree with TRBD2. The CDR3 has 17 amino acids. V gave up 3 bases and J gave up 2 bases; unmatched junction bases: 7. CDR1 SGDLS and CDR2 YYNGEE come from the germline V gene. The CDR3 DNA sequence: TGTGCCAGCAGCGCGCTAGCGGGAGTTATAAACACCGGGGAGCTGTTTTTT. Protein sequence: CASSALAGVINTGELFF.

This clone has just a few counts. V gene TRBV6-1 combines with J gene TRBJ2-7, with D perhaps TRBD1 (6 bases). Trimming removed 7 bases from V and 1 base from J, with 14 bases in between. CDR3 size: 14 residues. Per the germline V gene, CDR1 is MNHNS and CDR2 is SASEGT. The CDR3 sequence: CASKRTVKSYEQYF. The CDR3 coding sequence is TGTGCCAGCAAAAGGACAGTCAAATCCTACGAGCAGTACTTC.

CDR3 residues: CASSLELAGAYEQYF. CDR3 in DNA: TGTGCCAGCAGCTTAGAGTTAGCGGGAGCCTACGAGCAGTACTTC. This chain joins TRBV7-2 and TRBJ2-7, with 9 bases fitting TRBD2. CDR1 is SGHTA, CDR2 FQGNSA, per germline. J gave up 2 bases and V 1 base, and 3 bases lay outside the gene matches. The CDR3 contains 15 residues.

V and J are TRBV19 and TRBJ2-7; no clear D. V lost 2 bases and J lost 2, with 4 bases in between. Germline CDR1 and CDR2: LNHDA and SQIVND (reference sequence). The CDR3 runs to 12 residues. DNA for the CDR3: TGTGCCAGTAGTATATCTCCCTACGAGCAGTACTTC. Translating gives CASSISPYEQYF.

V usage is TRBV6-5 and J usage is TRBJ2-1; D possibly corresponds to TRBD2 (7 bases). V was trimmed by 6 bases and J by 4 bases, leaving 16 bases between them. This CDR3 is 15 amino acids long. Germline CDR1 and CDR2: MNHEY and SVGAGI. This chain's CDR3 is CASRAGAGNYNEQFF. DNA for the CDR3: TGTGCCAGCAGGGCGGGGGCGGGGAATTACAATGAGCAGTTCTTC.

J is TRBJ2-1 and V is TRBV6-5, with D possibly being TRBD2 (6 bases). Trimming removed 8 bases from V and 9 bases from J, with 11 bases in between. The germline CDR1 and CDR2 sequences are MNHEY and SVGAGI. This CDR3 has 11 amino acids. The CDR3 nucleotides read TGTGCCAGCGGGGAGGATGTTGAGCAGTTCTTC. Its translation is CASGEDVEQFF.

CDR3 DNA: TGCGCCAGCAGCTTGGCGCGGGAGGGGGGTGAGCAGTTCTTC. This translates into CASSLAREGGEQFF. The rearrangement joins TRBV5-1 to TRBJ2-1, with 9 bases that match TRBD2. After removal of 0 bases from V and 9 bases from J, the junction contained 4 bases not matched to a gene. Germline CDR1 SGHRS, CDR2 YFSETQ. This CDR3 comprises 14 residues.

This chain connects TRBV5-6 to TRBJ2-1, with D possibly matching TRBD2 (7 bases). V lost 4 bases and J 4 bases, leaving 18 bases between the germline ends. Germline V CDR1 and CDR2: SGHDT, YYEEEE. The CDR3 runs to 16 residues. Here the CDR3 reads CASSGRGGALYNEQFF. The CDR3 DNA reads TGTGCCAGCAGCGGGCGTGGGGGGGCCCTTTACAATGAGCAGTTCTTC. The full variable domain, its missing parts supplied by reference TRBV5-6 and TRBJ2-1, is DAGVTQSPTHLIKTRGQQVTLRCSPKSGHDTVSWYQQALGQGPQFIFQYYEEEERQRGNFPDRFSGHQFPNYSSELNVNALLLGDSALYLCASSGRGGALYNEQFFGPGTRLTVL.

This clone was counted once. The chain uses TRBV13 and TRBJ2-7; 7 positions agree with TRBD1. CDR1 PRHDT and CDR2 FYEKMQ come from the germline V gene (reference sequence). This CDR3 region has 15 residues. V dropped 4 bases and J dropped 4; count of bases not matched to a gene: 10. DNA for the CDR3: TGTGCCAGCAGCTCCGGATACAGGGGTGCGTACGAGCAGTACTTC. Residues: CASSSGYRGAYEQYF.

The chain employs TRBV14 and TRBJ1-2; no definite D call. The CDR3 extends over 15 amino acids. Per the germline V gene, CDR1 is SGHDN and CDR2 is FVKESK. V was cut by 1 base and J by 8 bases, with 17 bases left in between. In DNA form, the CDR3 reads TGTGCCAGCAGCCAAGCAATTAGGGAGGCGGGCGGCTACACCTTC. Amino acid sequence: CASSQAIREAGGYTF.

This sequence joins TRBV4-1 and TRBJ1-2; no definite D call. V lost 1 base and J 4 bases, leaving 22 bases between the germline ends. The CDR3 has 18 residues. Germline CDR1 MGHRA, CDR2 YSYEKL. CDR3: CASSQVGVGQTLSYGYTF. The CDR3, as DNA: TGCGCCAGCAGCCAAGTCGGGGTAGGGCAGACCCTCTCCTATGGCTACACCTTC.

The rearrangement uses TRBV4-1 and TRBJ2-7, with 8 positions matching TRBD1. With 3 bases clipped from V and 2 bases from J, the junction kept 6 bases outside the gene matches. Looked up from germline, CDR1 is MGHRA and CDR2 is YSYEKL. CDR3 size: 15 residues. CDR3 sequence (DNA): TGCGCCAGCAGCCACGGACAGGGATGGGCCTACGAGCAGTACTTC. It encodes CASSHGQGWAYEQYF.

The chain couples TRBV7-3 to TRBJ2-7; 14 bases map to TRBD2. The CDR3 is 15 amino acids. From germline, CDR1 is SGHTA and CDR2 FQGTGA. V trimming: 5 bases; J trimming: 6 bases; junction bases outside the gene matches: 6. CDR3 nucleotide sequence: TGTGCCAGCAGCCGAGGGACTAGCGGGAGTCGCGAGCAGTACTTC. As protein: CASSRGTSGSREQYF. Together with reference TRBV7-3 and TRBJ2-7, the CDR3 gives the full variable domain: GAGVSQTPSNKVTEKGKYVELRCDPISGHTALYWYRQSLGQGPEFLIYFQGTGAADDSGLPNDRFFAVRPEGSVSTLKIQRTERGDSAVYLCASSRGTSGSREQYFGPGTRLTVT.

CDR3 DNA: TGTGCCAGCAGCCTTCCCGGACTCGAGCAGTTCTTC. It translates to CASSLPGLEQFF. The gene calls are TRBV7-2 and TRBJ2-1; D possibly corresponds to TRBD2 (5 bases). Trimming took off 5 bases at V and 10 bases at J, with 12 bases between the two ends. The CDR3 sequence is 12 residues long. Germline loops: CDR1 SGHTA, CDR2 FQGNSA.

The CDR3 DNA reads as TGTGCCACCGATTTGACAGTCAGCAATCAGCCCCAGCATTTT. Protein product: CATDLTVSNQPQHF. J is TRBJ1-5 and V is TRBV6-1, with a tentative D call TRBD1 (5 bases). This CDR3 is built from 14 residues. Looked up from germline, CDR1 is MNHNS and CDR2 is SASEGT. The V gene lost 10 bases and the J gene lost 1 base, with 14 bases spanning the gap.